This TCR beta chain was sequenced in a study of T cells expressing NK-cell markers. Background on the study: The authors derived TCR beta repertoires from sorted CD3+CD56+NKG2C+, CD3+CD56+NKG2C- and CD3+CD56-NKG2C+ T cells.

TCRdb re-called the 5' RACE reads, yielding one record per CDR3 amino acid sequence without DNA. Its table lists 150,000 to 180,000 distinct CDR3 sequences. Details on this clonotype: Antigen: not known.

Study-level results: A few donors likewise had their CD3+CD56-NKG2C+ fraction led by these clonotypes.

Germline V gene data show CDR1 as MGHRA and CDR2 as YSYEKL. The CDR3 loop spans 16 amino acids. Input material: blood T cells: a sorted CD56 or NKG2C T cell subset, CD4+ or CD8+ T cells, or bulk PBMC T cells (not recorded which). The chain combines TRBV4-1 with TRBJ1-5; TCRdb's D call of TRBD1 is untestable without DNA. This sequence originates from a woman aged 45-65 years in good health. The chain's CDR3 is CASSQGGQNSNQPQHF.